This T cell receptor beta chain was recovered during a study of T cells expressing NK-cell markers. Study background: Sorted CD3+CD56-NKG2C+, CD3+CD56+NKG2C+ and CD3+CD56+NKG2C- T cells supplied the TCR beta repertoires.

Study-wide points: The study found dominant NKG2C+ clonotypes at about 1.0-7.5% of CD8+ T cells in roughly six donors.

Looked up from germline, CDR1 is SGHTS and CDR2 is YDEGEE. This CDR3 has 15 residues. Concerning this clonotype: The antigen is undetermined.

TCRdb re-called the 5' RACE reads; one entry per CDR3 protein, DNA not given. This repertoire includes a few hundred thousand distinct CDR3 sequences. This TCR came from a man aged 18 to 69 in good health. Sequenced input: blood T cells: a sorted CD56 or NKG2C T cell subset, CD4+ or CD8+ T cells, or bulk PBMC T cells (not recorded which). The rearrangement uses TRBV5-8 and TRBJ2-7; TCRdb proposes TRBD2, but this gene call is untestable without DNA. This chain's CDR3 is CASSLLWRGGEKQYF.